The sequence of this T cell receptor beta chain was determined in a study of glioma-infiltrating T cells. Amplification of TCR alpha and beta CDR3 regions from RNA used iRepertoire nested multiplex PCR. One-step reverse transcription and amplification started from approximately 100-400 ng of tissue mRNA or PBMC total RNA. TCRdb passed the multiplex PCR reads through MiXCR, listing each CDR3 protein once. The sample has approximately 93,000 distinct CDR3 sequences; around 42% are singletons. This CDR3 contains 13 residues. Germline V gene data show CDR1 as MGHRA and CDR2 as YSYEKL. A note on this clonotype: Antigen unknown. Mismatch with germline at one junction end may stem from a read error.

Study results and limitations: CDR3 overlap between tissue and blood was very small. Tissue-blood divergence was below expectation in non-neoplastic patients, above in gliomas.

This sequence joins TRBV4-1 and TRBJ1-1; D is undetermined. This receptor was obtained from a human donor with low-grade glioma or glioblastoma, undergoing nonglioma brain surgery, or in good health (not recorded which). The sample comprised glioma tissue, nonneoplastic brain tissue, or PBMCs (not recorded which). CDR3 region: CTSSPQVLTEAFF. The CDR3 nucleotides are TGTACCAGCAGTCCTCAGGTGTTAACTGAAGCTTTCTTT.